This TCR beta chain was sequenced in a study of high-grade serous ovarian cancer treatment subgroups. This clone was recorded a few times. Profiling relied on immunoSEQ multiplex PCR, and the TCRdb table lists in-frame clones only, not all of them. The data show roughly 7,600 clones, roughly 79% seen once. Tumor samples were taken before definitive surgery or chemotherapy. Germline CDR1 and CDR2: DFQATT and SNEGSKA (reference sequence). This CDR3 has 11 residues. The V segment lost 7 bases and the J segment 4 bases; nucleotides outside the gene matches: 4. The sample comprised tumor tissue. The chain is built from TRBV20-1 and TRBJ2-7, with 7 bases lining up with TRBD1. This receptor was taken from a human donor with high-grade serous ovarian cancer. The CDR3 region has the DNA TGCAGTGTCATGACAGGGTACGAGCAGTACTTC. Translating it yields CSVMTGYEQYF.